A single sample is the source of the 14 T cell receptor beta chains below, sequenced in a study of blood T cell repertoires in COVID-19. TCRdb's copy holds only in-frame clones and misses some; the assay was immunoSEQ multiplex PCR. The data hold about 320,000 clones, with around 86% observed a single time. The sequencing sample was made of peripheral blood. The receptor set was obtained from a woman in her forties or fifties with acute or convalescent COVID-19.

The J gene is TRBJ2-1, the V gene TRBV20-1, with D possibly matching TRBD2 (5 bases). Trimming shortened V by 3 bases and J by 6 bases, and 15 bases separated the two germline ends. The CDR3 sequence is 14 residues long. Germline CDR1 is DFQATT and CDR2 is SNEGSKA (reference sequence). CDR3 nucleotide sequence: TGCAGTGCTAGTCACCCTAGCTGGGGCAATGAGCAGTTCTTC. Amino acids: CSASHPSWGNEQFF.

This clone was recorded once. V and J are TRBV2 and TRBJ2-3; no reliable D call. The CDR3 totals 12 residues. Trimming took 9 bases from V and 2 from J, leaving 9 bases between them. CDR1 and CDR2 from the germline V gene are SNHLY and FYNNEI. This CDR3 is CARAQYTDTQYF. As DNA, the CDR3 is TGTGCCAGGGCCCAGTACACAGATACGCAGTATTTT.

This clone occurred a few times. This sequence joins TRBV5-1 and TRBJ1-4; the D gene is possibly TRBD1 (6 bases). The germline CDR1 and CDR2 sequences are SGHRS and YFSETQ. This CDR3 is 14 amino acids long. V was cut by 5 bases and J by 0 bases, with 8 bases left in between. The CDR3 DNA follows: TGCGCCAGCAGTACAGGGTCAACTAATGAAAAACTGTTTTTT. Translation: CASSTGSTNEKLFF.

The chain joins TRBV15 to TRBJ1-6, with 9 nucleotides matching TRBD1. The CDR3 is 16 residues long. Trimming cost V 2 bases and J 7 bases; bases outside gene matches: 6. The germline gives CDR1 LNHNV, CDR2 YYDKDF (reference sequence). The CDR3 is CATSRQQTGGNSPLHF. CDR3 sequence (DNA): TGTGCCACCAGCAGACAACAGACAGGGGGAAATTCACCCCTCCACTTT.

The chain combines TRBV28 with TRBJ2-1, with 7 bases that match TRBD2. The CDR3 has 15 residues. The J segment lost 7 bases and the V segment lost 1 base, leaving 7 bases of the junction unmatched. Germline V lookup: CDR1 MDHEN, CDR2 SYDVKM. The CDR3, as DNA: TGTGCCAGCAGTTTATTATCCTGGGGAGGGAATGAGCAGTTCTTC. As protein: CASSLLSWGGNEQFF.

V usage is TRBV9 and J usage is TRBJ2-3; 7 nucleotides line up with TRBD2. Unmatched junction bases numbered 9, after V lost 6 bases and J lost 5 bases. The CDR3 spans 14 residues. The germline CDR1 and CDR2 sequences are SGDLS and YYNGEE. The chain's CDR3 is CASTPPGRVDTQYF. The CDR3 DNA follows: TGTGCCAGCACCCCCCCGGGGAGGGTAGATACGCAGTATTTT.

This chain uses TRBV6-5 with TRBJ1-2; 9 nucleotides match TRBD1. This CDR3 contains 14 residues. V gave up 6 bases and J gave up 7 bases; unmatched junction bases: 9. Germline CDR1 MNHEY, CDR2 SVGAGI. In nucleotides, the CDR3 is TGTGCCAGCAGGACCGGGACAGGGAGTAGTGGCTACACCTTC. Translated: CASRTGTGSSGYTF.

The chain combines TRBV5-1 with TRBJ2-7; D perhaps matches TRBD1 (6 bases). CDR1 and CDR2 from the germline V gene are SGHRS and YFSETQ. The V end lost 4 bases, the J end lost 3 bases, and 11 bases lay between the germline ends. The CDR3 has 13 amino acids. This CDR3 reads CASSELQGYEQYF. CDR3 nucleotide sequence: TGCGCCAGCAGCGAATTACAGGGCTACGAGCAGTACTTC.

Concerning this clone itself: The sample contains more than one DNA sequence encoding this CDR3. This CDR3 reads CASSLVAGGYEQYF. In DNA, the CDR3 is TGCGCCAGCAGCTTGGTGGCGGGAGGTTACGAGCAGTACTTC. The chain recombines TRBV5-1 with TRBJ2-7; 8 bases agree with TRBD2. The CDR3 consists of 14 residues. Trimming removed 0 bases from V and 4 bases from J; junction bases left unmatched: 3. Germline loops: CDR1 SGHRS, CDR2 YFSETQ. Combining the CDR3 with reference TRBV5-1 and TRBJ2-7 gives the whole variable domain KAGVTQTPRYLIKTRGQQVTLSCSPISGHRSVSWYQQTPGQGLQFLFEYFSETQRNKGNFPGRFSGRQFSNSRSEMNVSTLELGDSALYLCASSLVAGGYEQYFGPGTRLTVT.

The CDR3 region is CASSLGPQGDYSPLHF. CDR3 coding DNA: TGTGCCAGCAGTTTAGGGCCCCAGGGGGATTATTCACCCCTCCACTTT. This rearrangement joins TRBV27 to TRBJ1-6; 7 bases align to TRBD1. The V gene end was trimmed by 2 bases and the J gene end by 8 bases; junction bases not matched to a gene: 9. Germline CDR1 MNHEY, CDR2 SMNVEV (reference sequence). This CDR3 comprises 16 residues.

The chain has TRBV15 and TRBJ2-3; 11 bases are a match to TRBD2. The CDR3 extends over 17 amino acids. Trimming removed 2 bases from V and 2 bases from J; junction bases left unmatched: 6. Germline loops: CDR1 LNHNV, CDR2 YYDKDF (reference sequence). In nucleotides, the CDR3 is TGTGCCACCAGCAGAACTCCGGGACTAGCGGACACAGATACGCAGTATTTT. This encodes CATSRTPGLADTDTQYF.

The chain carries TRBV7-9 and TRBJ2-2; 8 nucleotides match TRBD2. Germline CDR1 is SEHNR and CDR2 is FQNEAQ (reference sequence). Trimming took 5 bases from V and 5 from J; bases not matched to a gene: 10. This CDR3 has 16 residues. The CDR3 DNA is TGTGCCAGCAGCCAACAAAGCGGGAGACGAACCGGGGAGCTGTTTTTT. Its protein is CASSQQSGRRTGELFF. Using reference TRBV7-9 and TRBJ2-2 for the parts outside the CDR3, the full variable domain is DTGVSQNPRHKITKRGQNVTFRCDPISEHNRLYWYRQTLGQGPEFLTYFQNEAQLEKSRLLSDRFSAERPKGSFSTLEIQRTEQGDSAMYLCASSQQSGRRTGELFFGEGSRLTVL.

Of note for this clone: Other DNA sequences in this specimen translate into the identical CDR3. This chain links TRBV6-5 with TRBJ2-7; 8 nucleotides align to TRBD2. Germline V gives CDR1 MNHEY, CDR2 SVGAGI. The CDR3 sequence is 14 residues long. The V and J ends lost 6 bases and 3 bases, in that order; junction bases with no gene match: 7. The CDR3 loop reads CASRSGLGSYEQYF. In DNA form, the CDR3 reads TGTGCCAGCAGGTCGGGACTAGGAAGCTACGAGCAGTACTTC.

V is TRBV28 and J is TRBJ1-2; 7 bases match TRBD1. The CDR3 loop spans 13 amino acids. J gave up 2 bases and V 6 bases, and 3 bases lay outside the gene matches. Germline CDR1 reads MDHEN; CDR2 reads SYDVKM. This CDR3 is CASRTGQNYGYTF. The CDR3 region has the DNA TGTGCCAGCAGAACGGGACAGAACTATGGCTACACCTTC.